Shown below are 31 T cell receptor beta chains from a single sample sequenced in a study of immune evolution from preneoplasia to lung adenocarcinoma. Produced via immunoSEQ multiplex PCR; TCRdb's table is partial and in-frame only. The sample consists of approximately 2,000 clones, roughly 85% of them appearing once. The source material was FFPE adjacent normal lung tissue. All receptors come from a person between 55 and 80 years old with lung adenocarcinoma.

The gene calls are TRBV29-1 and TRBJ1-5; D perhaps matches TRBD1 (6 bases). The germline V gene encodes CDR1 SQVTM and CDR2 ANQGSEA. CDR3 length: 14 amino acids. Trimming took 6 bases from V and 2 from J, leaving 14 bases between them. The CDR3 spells CSVQQGVGNQPQHF. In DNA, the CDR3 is TGCAGCGTCCAACAGGGCGTCGGCAATCAGCCCCAGCATTTT.

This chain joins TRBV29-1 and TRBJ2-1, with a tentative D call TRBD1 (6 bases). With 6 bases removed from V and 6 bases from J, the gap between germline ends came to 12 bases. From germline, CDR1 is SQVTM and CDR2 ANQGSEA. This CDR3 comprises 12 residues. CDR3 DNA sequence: TGCAGCGTCGGAACAGGGCTCAATGAGCAGTTCTTC. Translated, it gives CSVGTGLNEQFF.

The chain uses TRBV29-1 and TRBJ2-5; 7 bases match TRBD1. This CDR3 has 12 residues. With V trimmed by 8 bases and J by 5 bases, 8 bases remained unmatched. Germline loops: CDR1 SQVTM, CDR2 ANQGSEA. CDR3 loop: CSSRGQSETQYF. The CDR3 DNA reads TGCAGCTCTCGGGGACAGAGCGAGACCCAGTACTTC. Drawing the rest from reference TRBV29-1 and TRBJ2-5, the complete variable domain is SAVISQKPSRDICQRGTSLTIQCQVDSQVTMMFWYRQQPGQSLTLIATANQGSEATYESGFVIDKFPISRPNLTFSTLTVSNMSPEDSSIYLCSSRGQSETQYFGPGTRLLVL.

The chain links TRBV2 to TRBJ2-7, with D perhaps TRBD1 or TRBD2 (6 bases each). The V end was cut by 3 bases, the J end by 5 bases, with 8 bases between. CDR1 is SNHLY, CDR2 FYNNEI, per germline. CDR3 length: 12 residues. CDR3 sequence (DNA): TGTGCCAGCAGTGACGGGGGCCACGAGCAGTACTTC. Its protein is CASSDGGHEQYF.

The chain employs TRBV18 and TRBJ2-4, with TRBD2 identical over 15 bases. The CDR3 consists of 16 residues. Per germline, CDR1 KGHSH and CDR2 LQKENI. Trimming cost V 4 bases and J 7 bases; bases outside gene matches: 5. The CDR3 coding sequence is TGTGCCAGCTCACAGGGACTAGCGGGAGGAGGGAACATTCAGTACTTC. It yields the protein CASSQGLAGGGNIQYF.

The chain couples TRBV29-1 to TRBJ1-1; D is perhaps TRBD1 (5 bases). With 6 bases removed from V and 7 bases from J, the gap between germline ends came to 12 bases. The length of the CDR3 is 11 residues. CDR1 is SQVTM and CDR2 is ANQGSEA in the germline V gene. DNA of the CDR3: TGCAGCGTCGGGGGGAATTTTGAAGCTTTCTTT. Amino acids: CSVGGNFEAFF.

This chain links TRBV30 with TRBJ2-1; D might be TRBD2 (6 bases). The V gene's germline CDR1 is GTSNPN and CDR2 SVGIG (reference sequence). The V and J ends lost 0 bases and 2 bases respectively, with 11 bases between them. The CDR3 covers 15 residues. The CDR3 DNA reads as TGTGCCTGGAGTGTACGCGGGACCACCTACAATGAGCAGTTCTTC. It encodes CAWSVRGTTYNEQFF.

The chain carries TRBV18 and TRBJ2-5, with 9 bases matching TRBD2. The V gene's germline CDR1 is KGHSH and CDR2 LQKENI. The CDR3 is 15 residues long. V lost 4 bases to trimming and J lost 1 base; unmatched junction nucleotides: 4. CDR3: CASSLLAGIQETQYF. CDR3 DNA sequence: TGTGCCAGCTCACTGCTAGCGGGAATCCAAGAGACCCAGTACTTC. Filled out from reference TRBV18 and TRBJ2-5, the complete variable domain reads NAGVMQNPRHLVRRRGQEARLRCSPMKGHSHVYWYRQLPEEGLKFMVYLQKENIIDESGMPKERFSAEFPKEGPSILRIQQVVRGDSAAYFCASSLLAGIQETQYFGPGTRLLVL.

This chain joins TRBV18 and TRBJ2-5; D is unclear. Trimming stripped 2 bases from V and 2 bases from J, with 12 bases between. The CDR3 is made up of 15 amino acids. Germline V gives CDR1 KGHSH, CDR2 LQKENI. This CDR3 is CASSPAPKRQETQYF. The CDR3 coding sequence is TGTGCCAGCTCACCAGCTCCAAAGAGGCAAGAGACCCAGTACTTC.

CDR3 region: CASSLDRGRYGYTF. The CDR3 DNA reads TGCGCCAGCAGCTTGGATCGGGGAAGATATGGCTACACCTTC. V and J are TRBV5-1 and TRBJ1-2; no firm D call. The germline CDR1 and CDR2 sequences are SGHRS and YFSETQ. V was shortened by 0 bases and J by 5 bases, with 11 bases between the two germline ends. The CDR3 sequence is 14 residues long.

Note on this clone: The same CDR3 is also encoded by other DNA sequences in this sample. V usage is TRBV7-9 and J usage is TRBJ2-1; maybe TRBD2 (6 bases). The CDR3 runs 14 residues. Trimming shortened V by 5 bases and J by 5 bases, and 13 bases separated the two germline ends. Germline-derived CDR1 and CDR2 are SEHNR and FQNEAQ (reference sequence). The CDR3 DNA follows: TGTGCCAGCAGCCAACGGGAGCCGGACAATGAGCAGTTCTTC. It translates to CASSQREPDNEQFF.

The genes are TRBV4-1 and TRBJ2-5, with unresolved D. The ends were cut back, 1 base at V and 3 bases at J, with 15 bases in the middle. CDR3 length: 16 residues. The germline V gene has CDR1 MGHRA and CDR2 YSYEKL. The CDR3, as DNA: TGCGCCAGCAGCCAAGCAAAAAGGCCATACGAAGAGACCCAGTACTTC. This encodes CASSQAKRPYEETQYF.

The CDR3 bases are TGTGCCAGCAGCCCCGGACCCTACGAGCAGTACTTC. Its protein is CASSPGPYEQYF. This chain links TRBV6-6 with TRBJ2-7, with no clear D. The germline V gene encodes CDR1 MNHNY and CDR2 SVGAGI (reference sequence). The V end lost 6 bases, the J end lost 2 bases, and 8 bases lay between the germline ends. The CDR3 spans 12 residues.

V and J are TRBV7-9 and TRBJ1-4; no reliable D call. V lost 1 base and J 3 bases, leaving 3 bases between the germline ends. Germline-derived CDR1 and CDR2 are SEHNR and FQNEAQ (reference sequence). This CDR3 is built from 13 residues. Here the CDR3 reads CASSLGANEKLFF. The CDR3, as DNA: TGTGCCAGCAGCTTAGGGGCTAATGAAAAACTGTTTTTT.

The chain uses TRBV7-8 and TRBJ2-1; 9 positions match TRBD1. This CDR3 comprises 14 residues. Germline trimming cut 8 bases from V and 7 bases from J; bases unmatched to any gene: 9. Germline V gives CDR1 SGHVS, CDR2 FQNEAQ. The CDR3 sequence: CASRTGTGWNEQFF. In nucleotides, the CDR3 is TGTGCCAGCCGAACCGGGACAGGGTGGAATGAGCAGTTCTTC. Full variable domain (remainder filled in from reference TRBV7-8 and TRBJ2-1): GAGVSQSPRYKVAKRGQDVALRCDPISGHVSLFWYQQALGQGPEFLTYFQNEAQLDKSGLPSDRFFAERPEGSVSTLKIQRTQQEDSAVYLCASRTGTGWNEQFFGPGTRLTVL.

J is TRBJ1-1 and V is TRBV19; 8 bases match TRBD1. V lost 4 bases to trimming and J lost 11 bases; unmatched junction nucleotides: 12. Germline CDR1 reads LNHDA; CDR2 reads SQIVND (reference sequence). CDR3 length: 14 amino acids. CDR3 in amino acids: CASSTSQGAYWAFF. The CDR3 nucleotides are TGTGCCAGTAGTACATCGCAGGGGGCGTATTGGGCTTTCTTT. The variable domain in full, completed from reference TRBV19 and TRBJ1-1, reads DGGITQSPKYLFRKEGQNVTLSCEQNLNHDAMYWYRQDPGQGLRLIYYSQIVNDFQKGDIAEGYSVSREKKESFPLTVTSAQKNPTAFYLCASSTSQGAYWAFFGQGTRLTVV.

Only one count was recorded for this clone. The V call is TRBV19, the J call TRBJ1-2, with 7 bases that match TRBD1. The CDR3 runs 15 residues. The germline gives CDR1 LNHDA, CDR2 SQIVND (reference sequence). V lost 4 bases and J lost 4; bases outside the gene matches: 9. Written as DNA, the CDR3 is TGTGCCAGTAGTAAAAATCCGGGACAGAGCTATGGCTACACCTTC. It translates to CASSKNPGQSYGYTF. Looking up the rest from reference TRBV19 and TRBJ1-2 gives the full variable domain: DGGITQSPKYLFRKEGQNVTLSCEQNLNHDAMYWYRQDPGQGLRLIYYSQIVNDFQKGDIAEGYSVSREKKESFPLTVTSAQKNPTAFYLCASSKNPGQSYGYTFGSGTRLTVV.

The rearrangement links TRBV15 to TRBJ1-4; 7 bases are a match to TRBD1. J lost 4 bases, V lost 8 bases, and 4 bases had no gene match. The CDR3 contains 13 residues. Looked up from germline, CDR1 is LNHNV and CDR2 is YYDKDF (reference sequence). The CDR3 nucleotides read TGTGCCACCTCCGGGACAGATAATGAAAAACTGTTTTTT. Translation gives CATSGTDNEKLFF. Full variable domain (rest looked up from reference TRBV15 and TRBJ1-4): DAMVIQNPRYQVTQFGKPVTLSCSQTLNHNVMYWYQQKSSQAPKLLFHYYDKDFNNEADTPDNFQSRRPNTSFCFLDIRSPGLGDTAMYLCATSGTDNEKLFFGSGTQLSVL.

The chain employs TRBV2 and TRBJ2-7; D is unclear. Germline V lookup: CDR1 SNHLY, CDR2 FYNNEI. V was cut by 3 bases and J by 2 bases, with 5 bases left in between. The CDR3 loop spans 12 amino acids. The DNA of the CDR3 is TGTGCCAGCAGTGACAGTACCTACGAGCAGTACTTC. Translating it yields CASSDSTYEQYF.

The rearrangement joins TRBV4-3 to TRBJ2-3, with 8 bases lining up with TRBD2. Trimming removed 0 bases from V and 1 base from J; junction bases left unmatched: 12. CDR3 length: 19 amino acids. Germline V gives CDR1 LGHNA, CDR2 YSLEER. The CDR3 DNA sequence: TGCGCCAGCAGCCAAGATGGGCCGGCTAGCGGGTTACGCACAGATACGCAGTATTTT. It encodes CASSQDGPASGLRTDTQYF.

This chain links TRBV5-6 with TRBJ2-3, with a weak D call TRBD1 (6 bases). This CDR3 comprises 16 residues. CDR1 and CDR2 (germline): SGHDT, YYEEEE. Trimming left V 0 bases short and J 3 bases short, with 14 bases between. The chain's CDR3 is CASSLGWTEETDTQYF. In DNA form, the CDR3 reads TGTGCCAGCAGCTTGGGTTGGACAGAGGAGACAGATACGCAGTATTTT.

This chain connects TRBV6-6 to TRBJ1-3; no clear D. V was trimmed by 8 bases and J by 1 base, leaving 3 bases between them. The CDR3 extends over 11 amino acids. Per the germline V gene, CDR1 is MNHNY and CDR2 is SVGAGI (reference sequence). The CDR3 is CASESGNTIYF. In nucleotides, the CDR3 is TGTGCCAGCGAATCTGGAAACACCATATATTTT.

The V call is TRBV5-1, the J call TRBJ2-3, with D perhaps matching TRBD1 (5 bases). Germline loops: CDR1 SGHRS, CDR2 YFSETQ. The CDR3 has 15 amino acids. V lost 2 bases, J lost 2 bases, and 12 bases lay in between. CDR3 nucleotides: TGCGCCAGCAGCTTTCAAGGACAACCCACAGATACGCAGTATTTT. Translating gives CASSFQGQPTDTQYF.

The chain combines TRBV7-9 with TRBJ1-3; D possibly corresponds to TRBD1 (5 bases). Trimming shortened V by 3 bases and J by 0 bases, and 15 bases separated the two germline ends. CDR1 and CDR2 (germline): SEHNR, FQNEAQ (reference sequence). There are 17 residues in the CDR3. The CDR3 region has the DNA TGTGCCAGCAGCTTCTTGGGGCCTTTAAGCTCTGGAAACACCATATATTTT. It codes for CASSFLGPLSSGNTIYF.

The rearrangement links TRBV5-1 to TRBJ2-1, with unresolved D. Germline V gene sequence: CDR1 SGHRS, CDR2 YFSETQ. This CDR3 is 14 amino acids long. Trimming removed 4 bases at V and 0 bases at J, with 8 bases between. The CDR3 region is CASSQLSSYNEQFF. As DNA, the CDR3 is TGCGCCAGCAGCCAGCTGAGCTCCTACAATGAGCAGTTCTTC.

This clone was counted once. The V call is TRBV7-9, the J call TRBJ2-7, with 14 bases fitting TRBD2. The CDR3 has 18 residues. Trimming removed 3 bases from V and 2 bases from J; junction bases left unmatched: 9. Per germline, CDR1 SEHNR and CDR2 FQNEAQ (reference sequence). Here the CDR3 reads CASSFGLAGGRETYEQYF. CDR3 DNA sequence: TGTGCCAGCAGCTTCGGACTAGCGGGAGGACGGGAAACCTACGAGCAGTACTTC.

The CDR3 region has the DNA TGTGCCAGCAGCTTATGGGGACAGGCGAACTCTGGAGGCTACACCTTC. Its translation is CASSLWGQANSGGYTF. V is TRBV7-2 and J is TRBJ1-2, with TRBD1 matching over 8 bases. V was clipped by 2 bases and J by 8 bases; unmatched bases: 13. The CDR3 consists of 16 residues. Germline-derived CDR1 and CDR2 are SGHTA and FQGNSA.

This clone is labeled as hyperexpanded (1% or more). The CDR3 here is CATSTGYDYNEQFF. The CDR3, as DNA: TGTGCCACCAGCACCGGGTACGACTACAATGAGCAGTTCTTC. The gene calls are TRBV15 and TRBJ2-1; D not resolved. The CDR3 sequence is 14 residues long. Trimming stripped 4 bases from V and 3 bases from J, with 10 bases between. CDR1 LNHNV and CDR2 YYDKDF come from the germline V gene (reference sequence). The variable domain in full, completed from reference TRBV15 and TRBJ2-1, reads DAMVIQNPRYQVTQFGKPVTLSCSQTLNHNVMYWYQQKSSQAPKLLFHYYDKDFNNEADTPDNFQSRRPNTSFCFLDIRSPGLGDTAMYLCATSTGYDYNEQFFGPGTRLTVL.

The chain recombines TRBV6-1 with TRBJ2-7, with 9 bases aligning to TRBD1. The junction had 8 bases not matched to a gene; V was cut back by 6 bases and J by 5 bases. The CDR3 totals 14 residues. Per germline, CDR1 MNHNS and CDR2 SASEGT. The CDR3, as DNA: TGTGCCAGCAGCCCCCGGGGACAGGGACACGAGCAGTACTTC. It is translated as CASSPRGQGHEQYF.

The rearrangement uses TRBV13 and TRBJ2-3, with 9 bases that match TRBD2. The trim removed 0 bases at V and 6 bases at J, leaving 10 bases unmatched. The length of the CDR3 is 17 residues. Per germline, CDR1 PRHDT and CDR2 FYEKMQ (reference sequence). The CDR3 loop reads CASSLGRGSGRGDTQYF. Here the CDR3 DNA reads TGTGCCAGCAGCTTAGGCCGTGGTAGCGGGAGAGGTGATACGCAGTATTTT.

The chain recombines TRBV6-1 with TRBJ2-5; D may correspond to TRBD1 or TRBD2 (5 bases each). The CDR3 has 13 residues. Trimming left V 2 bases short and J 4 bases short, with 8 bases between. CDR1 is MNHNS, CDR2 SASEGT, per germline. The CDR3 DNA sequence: TGTGCCAGCAGTGAACCAGGGACAGAGACCCAGTACTTC. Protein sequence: CASSEPGTETQYF.